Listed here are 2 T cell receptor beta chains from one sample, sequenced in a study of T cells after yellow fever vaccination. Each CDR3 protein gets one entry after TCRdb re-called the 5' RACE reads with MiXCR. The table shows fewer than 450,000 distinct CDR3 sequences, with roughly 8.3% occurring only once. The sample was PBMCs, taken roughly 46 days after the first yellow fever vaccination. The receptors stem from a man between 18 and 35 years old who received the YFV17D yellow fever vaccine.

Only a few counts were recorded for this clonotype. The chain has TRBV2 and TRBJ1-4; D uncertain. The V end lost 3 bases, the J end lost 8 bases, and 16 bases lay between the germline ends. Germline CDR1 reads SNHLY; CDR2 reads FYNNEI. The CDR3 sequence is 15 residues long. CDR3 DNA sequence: TGTGCCAGCAGTGATGTTAGTAACCTGGCAGAAAAACTGTTTTTT. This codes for CASSDVSNLAEKLFF. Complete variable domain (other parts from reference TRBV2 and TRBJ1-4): EPEVTQTPSHQVTQMGQEVILRCVPISNHLYFYWYRQILGQKVEFLVSFYNNEISEKSEIFDDQFSVERPDGSNFTLKIRSTKLEDSAMYFCASSDVSNLAEKLFFGSGTQLSVL.

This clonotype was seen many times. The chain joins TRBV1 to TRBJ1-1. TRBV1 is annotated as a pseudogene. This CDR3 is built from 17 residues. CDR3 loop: CTSSQDLSARMNTEAFF. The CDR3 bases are TGCACCAGCAGCCAAGATCTCTCGGCCAGGATGAACACTGAAGCTTTCTTT.